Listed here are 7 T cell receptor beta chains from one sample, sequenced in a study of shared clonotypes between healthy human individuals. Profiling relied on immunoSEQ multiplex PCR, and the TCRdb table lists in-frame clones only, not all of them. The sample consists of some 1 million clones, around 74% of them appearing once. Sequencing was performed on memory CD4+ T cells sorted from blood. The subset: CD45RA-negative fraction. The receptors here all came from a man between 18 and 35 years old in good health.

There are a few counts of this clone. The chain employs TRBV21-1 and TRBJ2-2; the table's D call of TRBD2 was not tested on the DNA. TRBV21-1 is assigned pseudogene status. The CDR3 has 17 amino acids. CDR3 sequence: CGSVERIITANTGELFF. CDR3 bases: TGTGGGAGCGTTGAACGGATAATTACCGCGAACACCGGGGAGCTGTTTTTT.

Written as DNA, the CDR3 is TGTGCCAGCAGTTTTGGGCACGAAAAACTGTTTTTT. Amino acid sequence: CASSFGHEKLFF. V is TRBV28 and J is TRBJ1-4; no clear D gene. V was trimmed by 3 bases and J by 8 bases, leaving 7 bases between them. In germline, CDR1 is MDHEN, CDR2 SYDVKM. This CDR3 spans 12 amino acids. Drawing the rest from reference TRBV28 and TRBJ1-4, the complete variable domain is DVKVTQSSRYLVKRTGEKVFLECVQDMDHENMFWYRQDPGLGLRLIYFSYDVKMKEKGDIPEGYSVSREKKERFSLILESASTNQTSMYLCASSFGHEKLFFGSGTQLSVL.

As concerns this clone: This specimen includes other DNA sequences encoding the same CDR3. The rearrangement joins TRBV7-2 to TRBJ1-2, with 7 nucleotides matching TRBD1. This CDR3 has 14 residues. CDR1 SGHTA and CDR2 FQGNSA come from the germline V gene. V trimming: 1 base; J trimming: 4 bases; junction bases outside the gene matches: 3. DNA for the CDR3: TGTGCCAGCAGCTTAGGGACAGGAGGCTATGGCTACACCTTC. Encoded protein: CASSLGTGGYGYTF.

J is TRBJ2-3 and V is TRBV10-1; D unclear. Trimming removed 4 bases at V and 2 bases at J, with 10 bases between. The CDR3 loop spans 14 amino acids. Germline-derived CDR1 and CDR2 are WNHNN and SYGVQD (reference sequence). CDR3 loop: CASSGKPNTDTQYF. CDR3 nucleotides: TGCGCCAGCAGTGGGAAACCCAACACAGATACGCAGTATTTT.

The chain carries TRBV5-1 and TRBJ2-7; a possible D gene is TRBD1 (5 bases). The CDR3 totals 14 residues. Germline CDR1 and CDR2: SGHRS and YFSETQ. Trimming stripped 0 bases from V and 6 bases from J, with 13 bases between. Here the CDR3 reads CASSLGHFQGEQYF. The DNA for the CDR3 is TGCGCCAGCAGCTTGGGCCATTTTCAGGGCGAGCAGTACTTC.

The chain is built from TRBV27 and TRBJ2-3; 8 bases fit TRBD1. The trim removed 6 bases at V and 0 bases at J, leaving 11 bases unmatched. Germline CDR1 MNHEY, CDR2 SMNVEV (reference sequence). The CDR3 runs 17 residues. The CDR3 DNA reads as TGTGCCAGCAGCCTTCTCCCGGGACAGGCTAGCACAGATACGCAGTATTTT. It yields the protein CASSLLPGQASTDTQYF.

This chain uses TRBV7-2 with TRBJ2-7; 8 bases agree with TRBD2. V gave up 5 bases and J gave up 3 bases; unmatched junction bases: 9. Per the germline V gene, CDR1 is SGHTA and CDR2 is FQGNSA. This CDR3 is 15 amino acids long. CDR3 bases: TGTGCCAGCAGCCCCGGGGGGGGGCGAGTCTACGAGCAGTACTTC. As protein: CASSPGGGRVYEQYF.